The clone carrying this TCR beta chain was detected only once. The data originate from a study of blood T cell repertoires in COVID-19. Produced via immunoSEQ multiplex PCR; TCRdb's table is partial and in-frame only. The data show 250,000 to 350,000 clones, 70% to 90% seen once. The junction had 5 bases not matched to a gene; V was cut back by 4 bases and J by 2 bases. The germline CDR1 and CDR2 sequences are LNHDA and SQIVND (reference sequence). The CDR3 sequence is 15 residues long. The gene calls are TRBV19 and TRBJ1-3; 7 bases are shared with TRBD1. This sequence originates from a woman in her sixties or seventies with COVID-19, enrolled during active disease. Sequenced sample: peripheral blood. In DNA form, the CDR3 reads TGTGCCAGTAGTAACGATGACAGGGCTGGAAACACCATATATTTT. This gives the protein CASSNDDRAGNTIYF.